This T cell receptor (beta chain) was identified in a study of control samples from healthy donors and cancer patients. Germline loops: CDR1 LNHDA, CDR2 SQIVND (reference sequence). The length of the CDR3 is 15 residues. Trimming took 5 bases from V and 4 from J; bases not matched to a gene: 7. In its sample, this clone was seen once. The protocol was immunoSEQ multiplex PCR, while the TCRdb copy is restricted to in-frame clones and leaves out a portion. The table has about 130,000 clones, approximately 94% seen once. This clonotype was sampled from a man aged 30-40 years in good health. The chain carries TRBV19 and TRBJ1-4, with 7 bases that match TRBD1. The sequenced material came from blood. The CDR3 sequence: CASSQGGTVNEKLFF. For the CDR3, the DNA is TGTGCCAGTAGTCAAGGCGGGACAGTTAATGAAAAACTGTTTTTT.